The T cell receptor (beta chain) under discussion was sequenced for a study of shared clonotypes between healthy human individuals. This CDR3 has 13 amino acids. Germline-derived CDR1 and CDR2 are KGHSH and LQKENI. Trimming took 3 bases from V and 5 from J, leaving 7 bases between them. Concerning this clone itself: The target antigen is unknown. Other DNA variants within this sample encode the same CDR3.

Authors' data handling: Junction-only immunoSEQ sequences carried no quality scores, so filtering differed. Produced via immunoSEQ multiplex PCR; TCRdb's table is partial and in-frame only. The V and J calls and clone size were taken over from that table, and D and trimming were inferred from the DNA. The sample has 950,000 to 1,200,000 clones, 70% to 85% seen once; the top ten hold 0.89%. Study observations and caveats: The sharing of roughly 5% of naive CD4 clonotypes was seen across several donors. Relative to clonotypes present in all four donors, those not shared had lower generation probabilities.

The sequencing input was memory CD4+ T cells from PBMCs. Subset in this sample: CD45RA-negative fraction. The clonotype comes from a man aged 18 to 30 in good health. Some clones in this sample may be carry-over from other donors' samples. The genes are TRBV18 and TRBJ1-4; D remains unclear. The CDR3 here is CASSPRENEKLFF. CDR3 coding DNA: TGTGCCAGCTCACCCCGGGAAAATGAAAAACTGTTTTTT.